What follows is one TCR beta chain and its context. Antigen unknown. RNA was extracted and reverse transcribed into cDNA as the sequencing template. The protocol was immunoSEQ multiplex PCR, while the TCRdb copy is restricted to in-frame clones and leaves out a portion. The table includes roughly 120,000 clones, about 60% detected once. The data originate from a study of CD8+ T cells in alopecia areata. Study-wide results and caveats: Lesional tissue from the scalp (especially in alopecia totalis/universalis) showed higher clonality than normal scalp.

Germline CDR1 and CDR2: MNHEY and SVGAGI. Trimming took 6 bases from V and 2 from J, leaving 16 bases between them. This CDR3 is 15 amino acids long. Specimen: CD4+ T cells sorted from blood. The chain couples TRBV6-5 to TRBJ2-5; weak D call: TRBD2 (5 bases). The clonotype was recovered from a human donor in good health. CDR3 DNA: TGTGCCAGCAGACTCGCGCTAGCACGGCAAGAGACCCAGTACTTC. Translated: CASRLALARQETQYF.